This T cell receptor beta chain was obtained from a study of identical twins. General study findings and limits: Researchers reported weaker excess twin sharing in beta out-of-frame sequences. An excess of low generation probability was shown by twin-shared out-of-frame alpha sequences.

The germline CDR1 and CDR2 sequences are WSHSY and SAAADI. The CDR3 has 15 amino acids. Trimming cost V 4 bases and J 6 bases, with 16 bases left between them. TCRdb reprocessed the 5' RACE reads with MiXCR, giving one entry per CDR3 protein. The sample includes 700,000 to 950,000 distinct CDR3 sequences, roughly an eighth of them seen just once. Remarks on this clonotype: Its target is not known.

This sample also appeared in a second study, on yellow fever vaccine responses in identical twins. That source reports: Twins reportedly had a vaccine T cell response that seemed partly convergent, partly personalized.

The sample comprised PBMCs. This sequence was found in a young woman in good health. V and J are TRBV10-2 and TRBJ1-3; no clear D gene. CDR3 region: CASSGSERRKNTIYF. The CDR3 coding sequence is TGCGCCAGCAGTGGGTCGGAAAGAAGAAAAAACACCATATATTTT.